The 13 T cell receptor beta chains reported below all come from one sample, sequenced in a study of monozygotic twins with inflammatory bowel disease (dated by TCRdb to the late 2010s). Receptors were amplified or captured by 5' RACE. Sequencing used an Illumina HiSeq 2500. TCRdb reprocessed the raw reads; every CDR3 protein sequence is a single record, and DNA is not supplied. This sample's table has entries for about 380,000 distinct CDR3 sequences. 2.5% to 3% of the sample is taken by the ten largest. Sequencing input: blood. Receptors were obtained from a human donor with ulcerative colitis or Crohn's disease, or a healthy co-twin of an affected twin (not recorded which).

The V and J genes are TRBV29-1 and TRBJ1-1; TCRdb calls TRBD1, which cannot be checked without DNA. This CDR3 has 12 residues. CDR1 is SQVTM, CDR2 ANQGSEA, per germline. This chain's CDR3 is CSVEGQGLSAFF.

The V call is TRBV5-1, the J call TRBJ2-1; TCRdb picks TRBD2, but there is no DNA to check that call. Germline V lookup: CDR1 SGHRS, CDR2 YFSETQ. The CDR3 is 14 amino acids. CDR3 sequence: CASSLNEGQSQQFF.

The V and J genes are TRBV2 and TRBJ2-7; lacking DNA, the TRBD2 call made by TCRdb goes unchecked. Germline CDR1 and CDR2: SNHLY and FYNNEI. CDR3 length: 14 residues. The CDR3 is CASSLAGPLREQYF.

The rearrangement uses TRBV5-1 and TRBJ2-1. Germline V gene lookup returns CDR1 SGHRS and CDR2 YFSETQ. This CDR3 comprises 16 residues. CDR3 sequence: CASSLGLARLYNEQFF. Combining the CDR3 with reference TRBV5-1 and TRBJ2-1 gives the whole variable domain KAGVTQTPRYLIKTRGQQVTLSCSPISGHRSVSWYQQTPGQGLQFLFEYFSETQRNKGNFPGRFSGRQFSNSRSEMNVSTLELGDSALYLCASSLGLARLYNEQFFGPGTRLTVL.

This rearrangement joins TRBV5-1 to TRBJ2-3. CDR3 size: 14 residues. Germline CDR1 SGHRS, CDR2 YFSETQ. Here the CDR3 reads CASSLDRATDTQYF.

Here the CDR3 reads CASSYSKSGYEQFF. The chain recombines TRBV6-6 with TRBJ2-1. CDR1 MNHNY and CDR2 SVGAGI come from the germline V gene (reference sequence). The CDR3 runs to 14 residues.

This CDR3 reads CSGDVGDTRQDTQYF. The genes are TRBV29-1 and TRBJ2-3; there is no DNA to check the TCRdb D call of TRBD1. This CDR3 comprises 15 residues. The germline V gene has CDR1 SQVTM and CDR2 ANQGSEA.

CDR3 sequence: CSQAENTEAFF. V is TRBV20-1 and J is TRBJ1-1. Germline CDR1 and CDR2: DFQATT and SNEGSKA (reference sequence). CDR3 length: 11 amino acids.

This sequence joins TRBV20-1 and TRBJ1-1; the D gene TCRdb calls, TRBD1, cannot be checked with no DNA. This CDR3 contains 11 residues. CDR1 and CDR2 (germline): DFQATT, SNEGSKA (reference sequence). The CDR3 loop is CSALISPGAFF.

This sequence joins TRBV19 and TRBJ2-1; no DNA is available, so the TRBD2 call from TCRdb remains unchecked. Germline CDR1 is LNHDA and CDR2 is SQIVND (reference sequence). This CDR3 spans 15 amino acids. The CDR3 loop is CASSTLAGGHNEQFF. The entire variable domain, with the rest obtained from reference TRBV19 and TRBJ2-1, is as follows: DGGITQSPKYLFRKEGQNVTLSCEQNLNHDAMYWYRQDPGQGLRLIYYSQIVNDFQKGDIAEGYSVSREKKESFPLTVTSAQKNPTAFYLCASSTLAGGHNEQFFGPGTRLTVL.

The chain joins TRBV7-2 to TRBJ2-2; TCRdb's D gene call, TRBD1, goes unchecked for lack of DNA. The CDR3 consists of 14 residues. Germline V gene sequence: CDR1 SGHTA, CDR2 FQGNSA. The chain's CDR3 is CASSGDRGPGELFF.

This chain uses TRBV10-2 with TRBJ2-2; the TCRdb D gene call, TRBD2, has no DNA to confirm it. The CDR3 is made up of 15 amino acids. Germline assignment: CDR1 WSHSY and CDR2 SAAADI. The CDR3 loop reads CASSEAGRVTGELFF.

V usage is TRBV11-2 and J usage is TRBJ2-1; TCRdb reports TRBD1, a call that lacks DNA to check it against. The CDR3 has 19 residues. Germline CDR1 is SGHAT and CDR2 is FQNNGV. CDR3 region: CASSWPGTKGPSSYNEQFF.